The 12 T cell receptor beta chains below were found in one sample sequenced in a study of response to subunit inactivated influenza vaccine. In TCRdb, the RT-PCR reads were re-called with MiXCR into one record per CDR3 protein. The sample lists 550,000 to 800,000 distinct CDR3 sequences, roughly 13% occurring once. The source was PBMCs from blood, collected around 14 days before vaccination. The origin of the receptors is a man in his forties or fifties who received an inactivated influenza vaccine.

This clonotype was recorded at least ten times. The chain combines TRBV12-3 or TRBV12-4 with TRBJ2-7; D might be TRBD1 (5 bases). V was shortened by 5 bases and J by 4 bases, with 9 bases between the two germline ends. The length of the CDR3 is 12 residues. Here the CDR3 reads CASSLRVYEQYF. In DNA, the CDR3 is TGTGCCAGCAGTCTCAGGGTTTACGAGCAGTACTTC.

The chain employs TRBV7-3 and TRBJ2-1, with D hard to call. The CDR3 contains 13 residues. CDR1 SGHTA and CDR2 FQGTGA come from the germline V gene. V was shortened by 5 bases and J by 5 bases, with 10 bases between the two germline ends. The CDR3 DNA reads TGTGCCAGCAGCGGACGCATAAACAATGAGCAGTTCTTC. Translated: CASSGRINNEQFF.

DNA for the CDR3: TGTGCCAGCTCACCACCCGACAGGGTCGTCACCGGGGAGCTGTTTTTT. Amino acids: CASSPPDRVVTGELFF. The V gene is TRBV18, the J gene TRBJ2-2; the match to TRBD1 covers 7 bases. CDR1 is KGHSH and CDR2 is LQKENI in the germline V gene. This CDR3 has 16 residues. Trimming removed 0 bases from V and 4 bases from J; junction bases left unmatched: 5.

This clonotype has just a few counts. J is TRBJ1-4 and V is TRBV29-1; 9 nucleotides line up with TRBD1. The V gene's germline CDR1 is SQVTM and CDR2 ANQGSEA. The CDR3 is made up of 12 amino acids. The junction had 3 bases not matched to a gene; V was cut back by 6 bases and J by 7 bases. The CDR3 region has the DNA TGCAGCGTGGGGACAGGGCTTGAAAAACTGTTTTTT. It yields the protein CSVGTGLEKLFF.

Only a few counts were recorded for this clonotype. V gene TRBV9 combines with J gene TRBJ2-4; 9 bases fit TRBD1. CDR3 length equals 14 residues. V was pared by 0 bases and J by 7 bases, with 2 bases of the junction left unmatched. Germline CDR1 and CDR2: SGDLS and YYNGEE. The CDR3: CASSVGGQGNIQYF. The CDR3 DNA reads as TGTGCCAGCAGCGTAGGGGGACAGGGTAACATTCAGTACTTC.

This clonotype occurred many times. This chain joins TRBV5-1 and TRBJ2-1, with TRBD2 identical over 11 bases. There are 16 residues in the CDR3. With V trimmed by 4 bases and J by 2 bases, 5 bases remained unmatched. In germline, CDR1 is SGHRS, CDR2 YFSETQ. The CDR3 protein is CASSGGLAVPYNEQFF. CDR3 DNA sequence: TGCGCCAGCAGCGGGGGACTAGCGGTTCCCTACAATGAGCAGTTCTTC. Variable domain in full (rest from reference TRBV5-1 and TRBJ2-1): KAGVTQTPRYLIKTRGQQVTLSCSPISGHRSVSWYQQTPGQGLQFLFEYFSETQRNKGNFPGRFSGRQFSNSRSEMNVSTLELGDSALYLCASSGGLAVPYNEQFFGPGTRLTVL.

The J gene is TRBJ2-5, the V gene TRBV7-9; TRBD2 matches 9 bases. This CDR3 is built from 16 residues. V lost 2 bases and J lost 4; bases outside the gene matches: 8. The germline V gene has CDR1 SEHNR and CDR2 FQNEAQ (reference sequence). The DNA of the CDR3 is TGTGCCAGCAGCTTACTAGCGGGGAATGAAAGAGAGACCCAGTACTTC. Protein product: CASSLLAGNERETQYF. Using reference TRBV7-9 and TRBJ2-5 for the parts outside the CDR3, the full variable domain is DTGVSQNPRHKITKRGQNVTFRCDPISEHNRLYWYRQTLGQGPEFLTYFQNEAQLEKSRLLSDRFSAERPKGSFSTLEIQRTEQGDSAMYLCASSLLAGNERETQYFGPGTRLLVL.

This clonotype was picked up many times. The chain combines TRBV5-1 with TRBJ2-5, with TRBD1 matching over 8 bases. Losses at the gene ends were 0 bases for V and 1 base for J; bases not matched to a gene: 2. Germline V gene lookup returns CDR1 SGHRS and CDR2 YFSETQ. The CDR3 is made up of 15 amino acids. This CDR3 reads CASSLGDRGQETQYF. In nucleotides, the CDR3 is TGCGCCAGCAGCTTGGGTGACAGGGGCCAAGAGACCCAGTACTTC.

In regard to this clonotype: A much larger clone is a single base away; this may be a read error. The chain couples TRBV6-1 to TRBJ1-1, with D possibly being TRBD1 (6 bases). The CDR3 extends over 13 amino acids. Germline V gene lookup returns CDR1 MNHNS and CDR2 SASEGT. V was shortened by 6 bases and J by 1 base, with 9 bases between the two germline ends. The CDR3 sequence is CASRETGNTEAFF. The CDR3 DNA sequence: TGTGCCAGCAGGGAGACAGGGAACACTGAAGCTTTCTTT.

This clonotype appeared a few times. V and J are TRBV5-1 and TRBJ2-1, with 11 bases lining up with TRBD2. Germline CDR1 and CDR2: SGHRS and YFSETQ. CDR3 length: 21 residues. Germline trimming cut 4 bases from V and 1 base from J; bases unmatched to any gene: 19. The CDR3 spells CASSKGDGTSGIKGSYNEQFF. The CDR3 bases are TGCGCCAGCAGCAAAGGGGACGGGACTAGCGGCATAAAAGGGTCCTACAATGAGCAGTTCTTC.

Only a few counts were recorded for this clonotype. CDR3 DNA sequence: TGTGCCAGCAGTTTTATACCCCTTCGACAGGGTATGGGTGGCTACACCTTC. It yields the protein CASSFIPLRQGMGGYTF. This chain uses TRBV27 with TRBJ1-2; 7 nucleotides agree with TRBD1. CDR3 size: 17 residues. The trim removed 3 bases at V and 7 bases at J, leaving 17 bases unmatched. Germline CDR1 reads MNHEY; CDR2 reads SMNVEV (reference sequence).

V is TRBV6-1 and J is TRBJ2-1; 13 bases are shared with TRBD2. The germline V gene has CDR1 MNHNS and CDR2 SASEGT. The V gene end was trimmed by 6 bases and the J gene end by 5 bases; junction bases not matched to a gene: 13. CDR3 size: 18 residues. Written as DNA, the CDR3 is TGTGCCAGCAGCCGAAGGTTACTAGCGGGAGGGAAGAACAATGAGCAGTTCTTC. It encodes CASSRRLLAGGKNNEQFF.